This T cell receptor (beta chain) was recorded in a study of shared clonotypes between healthy human individuals. Looking at the study overall: CD4 naive and CD4 memory each took three plates per donor, while CD8 naive took two and CD8 memory one.

Whole-study results and caveats: Of the naive CD4 clonotypes, roughly 5% were shared across several donors. Few donors restricted represented genetic and exposure-history diversity.

From CD4+ cells came CD45RA+ naive and CD45RA-negative memory subsets. Germline CDR1 MNHEY, CDR2 SVGAGI. The CDR3 sequence is 15 residues long. With 6 bases clipped from V and 4 bases from J, the junction kept 8 bases outside the gene matches. Libraries were prepared by immunoSEQ multiplex PCR; TCRdb keeps only in-frame clonotypes and omits some of them. Of roughly 530,000 clones listed, about 95% were seen once; the top ten hold roughly 0.06%. Notes on this clone: Its matching antigen is unknown.

The specimen was naive CD4+ T cells sorted from blood. Subset defined: CD45RA+ positively selected. This TCR was sampled from a woman aged 25-40 years in good health. The chain links TRBV6-5 to TRBJ2-1; TRBD2 matches at 8 bases. In DNA, the CDR3 is TGTGCCAGCAGATCTAGACTAGCGAGTTACAATGAGCAGTTCTTC. It codes for CASRSRLASYNEQFF.